The 23 T cell receptor beta chains below come from one sample, sequenced in a study of T cell responses to AZD1222 COVID-19 vaccine. Sequencing used immunoSEQ multiplex PCR; TCRdb keeps in-frame clones, though not all of them. Of 45,000 to 60,000 clones listed, 87% were seen once; the top ten hold around 3.9%. Sequences were derived from peripheral blood, sampled on day 0 of AZD1222 vaccination. These receptors originate from an adult in good health.

The V call is TRBV6-5, the J call TRBJ1-3; a weak D match, TRBD1 (5 bases). The ends were cut back, 3 bases at V and 3 bases at J, with 9 bases in the middle. CDR3 length: 14 residues. From germline, CDR1 is MNHEY and CDR2 SVGAGI. In nucleotides, the CDR3 is TGTGCCAGCAGTTATGACAGCTATGGAAACACCATATATTTT. Encoded protein: CASSYDSYGNTIYF.

This chain uses TRBV6-5 with TRBJ1-6; D remains ambiguous. This CDR3 is built from 14 residues. With 4 bases removed from V and 7 bases from J, the gap between germline ends came to 11 bases. Germline CDR1 MNHEY, CDR2 SVGAGI. As DNA, the CDR3 is TGTGCCAGCAGTTTTGGAGGGCTCAATTCACCCCTCCACTTT. The encoded protein is CASSFGGLNSPLHF.

The J gene is TRBJ2-1, the V gene TRBV5-6; tentative D call: TRBD2 (6 bases). V was pared by 0 bases and J by 8 bases, with 21 bases between. Germline CDR1 is SGHDT and CDR2 is YYEEEE. The CDR3 totals 17 residues. In nucleotides, the CDR3 is TGTGCCAGCAGCTTGGTTCGGGGCCGGGAGACATGGGATGAGCAGTTCTTC. It encodes CASSLVRGRETWDEQFF.

The rearrangement joins TRBV7-9 to TRBJ2-5, with 7 bases identical to TRBD2. Germline trimming cut 6 bases from V and 5 bases from J; bases unmatched to any gene: 15. This CDR3 is built from 16 residues. CDR1 is SEHNR, CDR2 FQNEAQ, per germline (reference sequence). Here the CDR3 DNA reads TGTGCCAGCAGACCACCCGGGACTAAAAGAGGGGAGACCCAGTACTTC. Amino acid sequence: CASRPPGTKRGETQYF.

The chain is built from TRBV7-8 and TRBJ2-7; 8 bases are a match to TRBD1. In germline, CDR1 is SGHVS, CDR2 FQNEAQ. The CDR3 sequence is 14 residues long. J was trimmed by 3 bases and V by 1 base; bases with no gene match: 2. The CDR3 coding sequence is TGTGCCAGCAGCTTAGGCGGACAGGGCTACGAGCAGTACTTC. The encoded protein is CASSLGGQGYEQYF.

The chain employs TRBV7-6 and TRBJ2-7, with D possibly called TRBD1 or TRBD2 (5 bases each). Trimming cost V 1 base and J 4 bases, with 14 bases left between them. This CDR3 is built from 15 residues. CDR1 is SGHVS and CDR2 is FNYEAQ in the germline V gene. As DNA, the CDR3 is TGTGCCAGCAGCTTAGAGAAGAGGGCAGGGTACGAGCAGTACTTC. Translated: CASSLEKRAGYEQYF. Drawing the rest from reference TRBV7-6 and TRBJ2-7, the complete variable domain is GAGVSQSPRYKVTKRGQDVALRCDPISGHVSLYWYRQALGQGPEFLTYFNYEAQQDKSGLPNDRFSAERPEGSISTLTIQRTEQRDSAMYRCASSLEKRAGYEQYFGPGTRLTVT.

This clone has a handful of counts. This chain connects TRBV4-1 to TRBJ1-1; TRBD1 is a possible D gene (6 bases). This CDR3 spans 15 amino acids. Deletions cut 4 bases from V and 5 bases from J, with 17 bases between. In germline, CDR1 is MGHRA, CDR2 YSYEKL. The CDR3 DNA follows: TGCGCCAGCAGCCTGAGGGGGGGGCGTGCAACTGAAGCTTTCTTT. Translating it yields CASSLRGGRATEAFF.

This clone was seen just once. The chain couples TRBV6-4 to TRBJ2-6, with D unresolved. The V and J ends lost 4 bases and 2 bases respectively, with 12 bases between them. CDR3 length: 16 amino acids. Per the germline V gene, CDR1 is MRHNA and CDR2 is SNTAGT. The CDR3: CASSAEGLAGANVLTF. The CDR3 DNA reads as TGTGCCAGCAGTGCGGAAGGGCTTGCTGGGGCCAACGTCCTGACTTTC.

This clone has only one observation. The V gene is TRBV2, the J gene TRBJ1-5, with 11 nucleotides matching TRBD1. The CDR3 has 15 residues. Germline V gene sequence: CDR1 SNHLY, CDR2 FYNNEI. J lost 7 bases, V lost 6 bases, and 8 bases had no gene match. As DNA, the CDR3 is TGTGCCAGCAGCGTGGGACAGGGGGTTGGACAGCCCCAGCATTTT. Its protein product is CASSVGQGVGQPQHF.

Only one count was recorded for this clone. The rearrangement uses TRBV30 and TRBJ1-5; D possibly corresponds to TRBD1 (6 bases). The CDR3 has 12 amino acids. V gave up 5 bases and J gave up 8 bases, with 13 bases separating them. Germline CDR1 is GTSNPN and CDR2 is SVGIG (reference sequence). CDR3 sequence: CAWGGGMEPQHF. CDR3 in DNA: TGTGCCTGGGGAGGGGGGATGGAGCCCCAGCATTTT.

The chain has TRBV21-1 and TRBJ2-2. TRBV21-1 has pseudogene status. There are 16 residues in the CDR3. The CDR3 DNA is TGTGCCAGCAGCAAAAAAGTTTTACGGCACACCGGGGAGCTGTTTTTT. Protein: CASSKKVLRHTGELFF.

The chain is built from TRBV6-5 and TRBJ2-7; D is perhaps TRBD1 (6 bases). Trimming removed 8 bases at V and 4 bases at J, with 15 bases between. The CDR3 has 13 amino acids. Germline lookup yields CDR1 MNHEY and CDR2 SVGAGI. CDR3 loop: CASGQDSFYEQYF. CDR3 coding DNA: TGTGCCAGCGGCCAGGACAGTTTTTACGAGCAGTACTTC.

The genes are TRBV2 and TRBJ1-2, with D unclear. The CDR3 has 12 amino acids. The V and J ends lost 3 bases and 2 bases respectively, with 4 bases between them. Germline V gives CDR1 SNHLY, CDR2 FYNNEI. CDR3 region: CASSDGNYGYTF. The CDR3 region has the DNA TGTGCCAGCAGTGACGGGAACTATGGCTACACCTTC.

The chain couples TRBV5-1 to TRBJ2-3; D is ambiguous. In germline, CDR1 is SGHRS, CDR2 YFSETQ. V lost 0 bases, J lost 2 bases, and 10 bases lay in between. The CDR3 sequence is 15 residues long. For the CDR3, the DNA is TGCGCCAGCAGCTTGGACAGATCCCACACAGATACGCAGTATTTT. Translated: CASSLDRSHTDTQYF.

This clone appeared a single time. V is TRBV25-1 and J is TRBJ2-7; D ambiguous. Germline loops: CDR1 MGHDK, CDR2 SYGVNS. V dropped 2 bases and J dropped 4 bases, with 9 bases sitting between them. CDR3 length: 13 amino acids. CDR3 sequence: CASSEPDLYEQYF. DNA of the CDR3: TGTGCCAGCAGTGAACCGGATTTGTACGAGCAGTACTTC.

This chain connects TRBV11-2 to TRBJ1-2; no firm D call. V gave up 1 base and J gave up 7 bases, with 16 bases separating them. Germline values: CDR1 SGHAT, CDR2 FQNNGV. This CDR3 has 15 residues. The CDR3 spells CASSLVGRIKTGYTF. The DNA of the CDR3 is TGTGCCAGCAGCTTAGTTGGCAGGATAAAGACTGGCTACACCTTC.

J is TRBJ2-1 and V is TRBV3-1 (or the pseudogene TRBV3-2); TRBD2 agrees at 7 bases. CDR1 and CDR2 from the germline V gene are LGHDT and YNNKEL (reference sequence). V lost 6 bases to trimming and J lost 8 bases; unmatched junction nucleotides: 10. This CDR3 is built from 14 residues. DNA of the CDR3: TGTGCCAGCAGTTTCCGGTCCCGGGGGGATGAGCAGTTCTTC. This encodes CASSFRSRGDEQFF.

The J gene is TRBJ2-7, the V gene TRBV28; the match to TRBD1 covers 10 bases. The CDR3 sequence is 16 residues long. Unmatched junction bases numbered 8, after V lost 4 bases and J lost 2 bases. Looked up from germline, CDR1 is MDHEN and CDR2 is SYDVKM. The CDR3 is CASSSEGQGVTYEQYF. DNA for the CDR3: TGTGCCAGCAGTTCAGAAGGACAGGGGGTGACCTACGAGCAGTACTTC.

The V gene is TRBV5-4, the J gene TRBJ2-1; 9 bases align to TRBD1. Germline-derived CDR1 and CDR2 are SGHNT and YYREEE (reference sequence). The V gene end was trimmed by 3 bases and the J gene end by 4 bases; junction bases not matched to a gene: 8. CDR3 length: 16 amino acids. CDR3 sequence (DNA): TGTGCCAGCAGCTGGGGAGGACAGGGGTCTTACAATGAGCAGTTCTTC. It is translated as CASSWGGQGSYNEQFF.

This rearrangement joins TRBV27 to TRBJ2-1; 15 bases match TRBD2. The CDR3 runs to 15 residues. Germline V gives CDR1 MNHEY, CDR2 SMNVEV (reference sequence). J gave up 9 bases and V 7 bases, and 7 bases lay outside the gene matches. The CDR3 DNA sequence: TGTGCCAGCACCCGGACTAGCGGGGGGGCGGCTGAGCAGTTCTTC. Protein sequence: CASTRTSGGAAEQFF.

This chain connects TRBV7-6 to TRBJ1-3; 8 bases map to TRBD1. The CDR3 covers 22 residues. Germline CDR1 SGHVS, CDR2 FNYEAQ. The J segment lost 2 bases and the V segment lost 4 bases, leaving 25 bases of the junction unmatched. The CDR3 loop reads CASSSLPVGEYFQGAAGNTIYF. The CDR3 DNA reads as TGTGCCAGCAGCTCGCTTCCCGTAGGGGAGTATTTTCAGGGGGCGGCTGGAAACACCATATATTTT.

The chain recombines TRBV30 with TRBJ1-1; TRBD1 aligns across 9 bases. This CDR3 region has 14 residues. CDR1 and CDR2 from the germline V gene are GTSNPN and SVGIG (reference sequence). With V trimmed by 4 bases and J by 4 bases, 7 bases remained unmatched. The DNA for the CDR3 is TGTGCCTGGACTAAAGGACAGGGGAGCACTGAAGCTTTCTTT. Protein product: CAWTKGQGSTEAFF.

V usage is TRBV11-2 and J usage is TRBJ2-7; 9 bases match TRBD1. Germline V lookup: CDR1 SGHAT, CDR2 FQNNGV. The CDR3 length is 14 residues. V dropped 5 bases and J dropped 6; count of bases not matched to a gene: 8. This chain's CDR3 is CASSLDRGGGEQYF. The CDR3 nucleotides read TGTGCCAGCAGCCTCGACAGGGGGGGCGGCGAGCAGTACTTC.